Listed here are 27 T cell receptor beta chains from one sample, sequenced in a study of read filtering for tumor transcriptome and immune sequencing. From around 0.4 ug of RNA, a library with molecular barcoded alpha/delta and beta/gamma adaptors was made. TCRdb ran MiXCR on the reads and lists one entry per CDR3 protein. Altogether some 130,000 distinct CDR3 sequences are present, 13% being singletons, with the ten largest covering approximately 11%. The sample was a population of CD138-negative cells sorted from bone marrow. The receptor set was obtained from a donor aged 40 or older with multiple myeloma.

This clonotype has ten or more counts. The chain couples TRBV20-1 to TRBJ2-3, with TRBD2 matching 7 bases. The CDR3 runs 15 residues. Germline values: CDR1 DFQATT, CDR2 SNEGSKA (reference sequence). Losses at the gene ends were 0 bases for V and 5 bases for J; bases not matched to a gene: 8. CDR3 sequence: CSARDWGGSGDTQYF. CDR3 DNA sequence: TGCAGTGCTAGAGACTGGGGCGGGAGTGGAGATACGCAGTATTTT.

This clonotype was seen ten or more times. The CDR3 DNA sequence: TGTGCCAGCAGCTTACAATCGGAGGACCGTCAGCAGTTCTTC. Amino acids: CASSLQSEDRQQFF. This chain connects TRBV7-2 to TRBJ2-1; tentatively, D is TRBD2 (5 bases). The CDR3 has 14 residues. The germline CDR1 and CDR2 sequences are SGHTA and FQGNSA. Trimming pared 2 bases from V and 11 bases from J, leaving 16 bases between.

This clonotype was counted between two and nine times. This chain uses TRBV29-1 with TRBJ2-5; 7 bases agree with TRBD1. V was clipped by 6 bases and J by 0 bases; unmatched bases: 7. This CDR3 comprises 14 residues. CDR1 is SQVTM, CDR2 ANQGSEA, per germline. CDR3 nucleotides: TGCAGCGTGGGACAGTTGTTCGACCAAGAGACCCAGTACTTC. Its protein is CSVGQLFDQETQYF.

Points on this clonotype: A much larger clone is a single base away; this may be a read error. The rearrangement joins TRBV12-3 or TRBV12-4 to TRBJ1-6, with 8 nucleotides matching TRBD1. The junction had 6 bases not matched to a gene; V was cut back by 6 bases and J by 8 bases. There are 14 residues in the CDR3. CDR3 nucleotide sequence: TGTGCCAGCAGGCGGGGACAGGAACATTCACCCCTCCACTTT. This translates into CASRRGQEHSPLHF.

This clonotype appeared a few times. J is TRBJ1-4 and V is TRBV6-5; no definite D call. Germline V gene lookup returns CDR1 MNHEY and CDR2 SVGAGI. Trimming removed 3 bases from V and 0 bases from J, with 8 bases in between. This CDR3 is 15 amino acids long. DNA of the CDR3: TGTGCCAGCAGTTATACGGGTTCAACTAATGAAAAACTGTTTTTT. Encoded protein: CASSYTGSTNEKLFF.

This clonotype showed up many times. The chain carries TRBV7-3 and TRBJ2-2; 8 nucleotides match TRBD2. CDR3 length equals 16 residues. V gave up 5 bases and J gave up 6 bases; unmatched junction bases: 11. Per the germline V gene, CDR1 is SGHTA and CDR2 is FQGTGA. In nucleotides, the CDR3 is TGTGCCAGCAGCCCCAGAGTGGGACTAGTGTCCGGGGAGCTGTTTTTT. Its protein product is CASSPRVGLVSGELFF.

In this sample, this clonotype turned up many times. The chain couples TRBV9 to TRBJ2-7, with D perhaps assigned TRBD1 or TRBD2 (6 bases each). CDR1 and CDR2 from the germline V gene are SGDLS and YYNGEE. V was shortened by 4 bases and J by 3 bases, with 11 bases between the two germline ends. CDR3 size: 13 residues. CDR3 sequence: CASSPGALYEQYF. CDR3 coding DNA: TGTGCCAGCAGCCCGGGGGCTCTCTACGAGCAGTACTTC.

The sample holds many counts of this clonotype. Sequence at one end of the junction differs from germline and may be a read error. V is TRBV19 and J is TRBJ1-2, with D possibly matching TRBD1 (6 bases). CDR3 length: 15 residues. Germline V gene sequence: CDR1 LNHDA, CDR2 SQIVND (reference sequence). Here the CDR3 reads CASSSMTGVSSGYTF. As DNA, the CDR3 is TGTGCCAGTAGCTCCATGACAGGTGTCTCTAGTGGCTATACCTTC.

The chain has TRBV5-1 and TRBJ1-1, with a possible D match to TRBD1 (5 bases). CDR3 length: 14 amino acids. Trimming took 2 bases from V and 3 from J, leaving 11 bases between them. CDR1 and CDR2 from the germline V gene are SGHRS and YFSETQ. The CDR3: CASSFGALDTEAFF. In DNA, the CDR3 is TGCGCCAGCAGCTTCGGGGCGTTGGACACTGAAGCTTTCTTT.

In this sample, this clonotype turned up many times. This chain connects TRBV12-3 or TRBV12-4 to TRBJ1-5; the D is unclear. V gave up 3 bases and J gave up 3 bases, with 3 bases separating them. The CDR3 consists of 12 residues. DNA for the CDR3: TGTGCCAGCAGTTTCAACAATCAGCCCCAGCATTTT. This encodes CASSFNNQPQHF.

In DNA form, the CDR3 reads TGTGCCAGCAGCCGTGCCGGGACTAGCGGAGTAGGTGAGCAGTTCTTC. Its protein is CASSRAGTSGVGEQFF. The gene calls are TRBV7-6 and TRBJ2-1; 11 bases line up with TRBD2. J lost 9 bases, V lost 5 bases, and 12 bases had no gene match. The CDR3 length is 16 residues. CDR1 and CDR2 from the germline V gene are SGHVS and FNYEAQ.

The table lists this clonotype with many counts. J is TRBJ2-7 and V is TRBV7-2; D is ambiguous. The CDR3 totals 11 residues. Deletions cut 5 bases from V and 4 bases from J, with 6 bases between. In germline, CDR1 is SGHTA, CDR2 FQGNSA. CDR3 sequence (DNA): TGTGCCAGCAGCCAGGATTACGAGCAGTACTTC. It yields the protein CASSQDYEQYF.

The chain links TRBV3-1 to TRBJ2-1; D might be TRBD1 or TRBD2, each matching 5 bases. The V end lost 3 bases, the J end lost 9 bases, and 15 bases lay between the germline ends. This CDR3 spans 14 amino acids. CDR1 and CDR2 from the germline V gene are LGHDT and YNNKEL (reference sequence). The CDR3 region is CASSQGRGLGEQFF. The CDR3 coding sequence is TGTGCCAGCAGCCAGGGGCGAGGGTTAGGTGAGCAGTTCTTC.

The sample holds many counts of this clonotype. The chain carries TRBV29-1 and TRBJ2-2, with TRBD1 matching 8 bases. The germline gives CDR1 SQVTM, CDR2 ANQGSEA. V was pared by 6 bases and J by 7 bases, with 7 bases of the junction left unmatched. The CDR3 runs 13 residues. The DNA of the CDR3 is TGCAGCGTGTCCCCAGGGGGCTACGGGGAGCTGTTTTTT. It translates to CSVSPGGYGELFF.

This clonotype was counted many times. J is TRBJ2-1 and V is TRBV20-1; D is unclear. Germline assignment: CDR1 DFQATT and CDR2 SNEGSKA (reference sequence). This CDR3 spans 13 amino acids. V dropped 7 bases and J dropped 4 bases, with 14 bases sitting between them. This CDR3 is CSGSRPEYNEQFF. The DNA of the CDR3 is TGCAGTGGTAGTCGGCCCGAATACAATGAGCAGTTCTTC.

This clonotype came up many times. Here the CDR3 reads CSAIPGTSGEQFF. DNA for the CDR3: TGCAGTGCTATCCCCGGGACTAGTGGTGAGCAGTTCTTC. This chain uses TRBV20-1 with TRBJ2-1; TRBD2 aligns across 8 bases. The length of the CDR3 is 13 residues. Germline assignment: CDR1 DFQATT and CDR2 SNEGSKA (reference sequence). Losses at the gene ends were 4 bases for V and 9 bases for J; bases not matched to a gene: 8.

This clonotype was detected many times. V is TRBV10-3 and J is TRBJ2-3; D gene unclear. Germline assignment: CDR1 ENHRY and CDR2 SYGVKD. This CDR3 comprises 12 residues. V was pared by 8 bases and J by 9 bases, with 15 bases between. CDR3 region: CAIPFRAATQYF. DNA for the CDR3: TGTGCCATCCCCTTCCGGGCAGCCACGCAGTATTTT.

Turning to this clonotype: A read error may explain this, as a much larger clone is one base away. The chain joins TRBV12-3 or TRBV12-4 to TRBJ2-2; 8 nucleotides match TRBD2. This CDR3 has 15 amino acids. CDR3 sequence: CASSPSGGNTWELFF. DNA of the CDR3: TGTGCCAGCAGCCCATCGGGGGGGAACACCTGGGAGCTGTTTTTT.

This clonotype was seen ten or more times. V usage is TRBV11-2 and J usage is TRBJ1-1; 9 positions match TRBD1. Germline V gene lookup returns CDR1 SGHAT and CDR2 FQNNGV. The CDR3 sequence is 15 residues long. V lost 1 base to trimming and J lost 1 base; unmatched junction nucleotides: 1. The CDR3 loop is CASSLGGQGNTEAFF. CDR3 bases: TGTGCCAGCAGCTTAGGGGGACAGGGGAACACTGAAGCTTTCTTT. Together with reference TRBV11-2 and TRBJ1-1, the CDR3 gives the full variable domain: EAGVAQSPRYKIIEKRQSVAFWCNPISGHATLYWYQQILGQGPKLLIQFQNNGVVDDSQLPKDRFSAERLKGVDSTLKIQPAKLEDSAVYLCASSLGGQGNTEAFFGQGTRLTVV.

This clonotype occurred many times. This CDR3 is CASSTTRTGKETQYF. In DNA form, the CDR3 reads TGTGCCAGTAGTACGACGAGGACAGGGAAAGAGACCCAGTACTTC. The V and J genes are TRBV19 and TRBJ2-5, with 8 bases that match TRBD1. In germline, CDR1 is LNHDA, CDR2 SQIVND (reference sequence). V shed 4 bases, J shed 3 bases, and the junction held 7 bases outside the gene matches. This CDR3 region has 15 residues.

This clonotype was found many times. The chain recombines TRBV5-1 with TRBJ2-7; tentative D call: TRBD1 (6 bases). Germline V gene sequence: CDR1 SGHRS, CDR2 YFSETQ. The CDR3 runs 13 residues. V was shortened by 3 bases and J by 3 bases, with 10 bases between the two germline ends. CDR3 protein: CASSSDRIYEQYF. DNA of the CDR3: TGCGCCAGCAGCTCAGACAGGATCTACGAGCAGTACTTC.

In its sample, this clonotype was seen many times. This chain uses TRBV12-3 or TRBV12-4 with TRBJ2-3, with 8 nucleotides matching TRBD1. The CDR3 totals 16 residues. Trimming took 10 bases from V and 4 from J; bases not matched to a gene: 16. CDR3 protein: CANPTFPRGPADTQYF. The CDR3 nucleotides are TGTGCCAACCCAACCTTCCCCAGGGGGCCGGCAGATACGCAGTATTTT.

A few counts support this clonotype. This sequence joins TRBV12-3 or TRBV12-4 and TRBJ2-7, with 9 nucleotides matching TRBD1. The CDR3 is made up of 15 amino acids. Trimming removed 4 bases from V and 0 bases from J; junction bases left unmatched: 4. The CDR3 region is CASSSGQGLSYEQYF. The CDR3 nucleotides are TGTGCCAGCAGTTCCGGACAGGGGCTCTCCTACGAGCAGTACTTC.

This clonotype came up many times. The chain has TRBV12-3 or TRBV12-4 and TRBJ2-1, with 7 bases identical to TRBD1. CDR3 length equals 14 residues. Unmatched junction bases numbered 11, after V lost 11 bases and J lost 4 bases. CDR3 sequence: CASARDSAYNEQFF. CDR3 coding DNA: TGTGCCTCCGCCCGGGACAGCGCGTACAATGAGCAGTTCTTC.

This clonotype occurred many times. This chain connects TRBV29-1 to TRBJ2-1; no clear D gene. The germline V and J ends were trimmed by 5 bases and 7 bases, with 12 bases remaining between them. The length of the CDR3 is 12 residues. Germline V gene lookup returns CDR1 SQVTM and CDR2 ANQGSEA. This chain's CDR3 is CSVTESWNEQFF. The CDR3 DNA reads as TGCAGCGTTACCGAGAGTTGGAATGAGCAGTTCTTC.

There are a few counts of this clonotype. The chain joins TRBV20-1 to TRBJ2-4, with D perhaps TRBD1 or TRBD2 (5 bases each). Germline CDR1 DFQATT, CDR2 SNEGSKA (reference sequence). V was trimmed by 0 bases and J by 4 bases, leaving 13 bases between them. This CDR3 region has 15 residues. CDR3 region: CSARDPGADKNIQYF. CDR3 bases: TGCAGTGCTAGAGATCCCGGGGCCGATAAAAACATTCAGTACTTC.

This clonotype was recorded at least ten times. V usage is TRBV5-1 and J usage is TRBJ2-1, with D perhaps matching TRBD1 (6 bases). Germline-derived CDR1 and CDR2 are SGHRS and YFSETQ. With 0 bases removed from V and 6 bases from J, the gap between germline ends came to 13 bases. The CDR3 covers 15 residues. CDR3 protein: CASSLARTAFNEQFF. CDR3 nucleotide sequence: TGCGCCAGCAGCTTGGCCAGGACAGCATTCAATGAGCAGTTCTTC. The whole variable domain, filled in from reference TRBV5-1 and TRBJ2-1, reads KAGVTQTPRYLIKTRGQQVTLSCSPISGHRSVSWYQQTPGQGLQFLFEYFSETQRNKGNFPGRFSGRQFSNSRSEMNVSTLELGDSALYLCASSLARTAFNEQFFGPGTRLTVL.